Given below is one TCR beta chain in context. In its sample, this clonotype was seen many times. What antigen it recognizes has not been identified. No qualities accompany the bases; no much larger clone lies one base away. The entry originates in a study of Graves' ophthalmopathy and Graves' hyperthyroidism listed by TCRdb under 2018. Looking at the study overall: Peripheral blood was collected at initial diagnosis, before any treatment. The study used TCR beta repertoire signatures to distinguish Graves' ophthalmopathy from Graves' hyperthyroidism and to predict progression to ophthalmopathy. In total, 135 blood samples were TCR-sequenced: fewer than 50 ophthalmopathy, over 70 hyperthyroidism and around 17 hyperthyroidism-to-ophthalmopathy patients. To explore V-J signatures that separate ophthalmopathy from hyperthyroidism, a discovery set of more than 95 patients was enrolled, consisting of approximately 44 with ophthalmopathy and around 57 with stable hyperthyroidism. For independent validation, a separate cohort was made up of some 18 hyperthyroidism patients plus 17 patients who later progressed from hyperthyroidism to ophthalmopathy. T-cell repertoires of thyroid tissue and blood were compared in several hyperthyroidism patients. Following sampling, methimazole starting at 30 mg daily was administered to hyperthyroidism patients, and high-dose intravenous methylprednisolone was administered to ophthalmopathy patients.

The V and J ends are trimmed by 4 bases and 7 bases, leaving 22 bases between them. The CDR3 numbers 16 residues from cysteine through phenylalanine. Only CDR3 DNA remains: 48 bases, in frame from the first base. Per the germline V gene (reference sequence), MNHEY is the CDR1 and SMNVEV is the CDR2. Overall study outcomes, separate from this receptor: In validation, the model predicted ophthalmopathy progression with about 64% sensitivity and approximately 75% specificity; some twelve predicted patients were CT-confirmed with GO in a median of 6.5 months. Most of the expanded thyroid clonotypes with a frequency above 0.001 were also detected in blood, and it was suggested that the thyroid immune response may be reflected by blood repertoires. Sample size was not predetermined statistically, and investigators were not blinded to group allocation. Ophthalmopathy was separated from stable hyperthyroidism by the 13-signature model with 85% to 90% sensitivity and around 81% specificity in cross-validation and with 80%/75% in the test set.

For repertoire sequencing, TCR beta CDR3 regions were amplified from RNA transcripts. A first-round RT-PCR used HTBI primers with the Qiagen OneStep RT-PCR kit, followed by a second-round multiplex PCR, size selection and purification. The libraries underwent paired-end sequencing with 100 bp reads on an Illumina HiSeq2000. The original methods were these. Reads were processed with SOAPnuke, discarding reads with adapters, uncalled bases, mean Phred below 15, or no exact constant-primer or identifier match. COPE v1.2.5 was used to merge high-quality paired reads. Clonotypes were defined as unique nucleotide sequences and were aligned to IMGT TRB V, D and J references using MiTCR v1.1. Only V-J combinations with frequency above 0.0001 were analysed, covering approximately 99% of repertoires. For each V-J combination, a TCR clonal expansion and chaos score was defined as the ratio of F50 clonal expansion to chaos observed in the TCRdist matrix. Features were reduced by Welch's t-statistics and random forest to approximately 12 V-J combinations, which fed a naive Bayes classifier. Thyroid-blood repertoire similarity was quantified with the Morisita-Horn index. TCRdb itself trimmed the public reads at Q25 with fastp, ran MiXCR and retained productive beta chains. CDR3 protein duplicates are merged, each entry listing the most common genes and DNA. TCRdb, rather than the study authors, made the V and J calls. The sample table records 300,000 to 450,000 distinct CDR3 sequences; approximately 18% of these occur just once. Roughly 2.6% of the sample is in the top ten clones.

Stable hyperthyroidism was defined as no progression to ophthalmopathy within 18 months of follow-up. The hyperthyroidism patients were 18 to 65 years old and newly diagnosed, with a disease duration of less than 2 months. Anyone with other autoimmune diseases, uncontrolled infections, pregnancy or lactation was excluded from the study. Clinical symptoms, serum thyroxine, TRAb, thyroid ultrasound and orbital computed tomography formed the basis of the diagnosis. Using Ficoll-Paque density gradient centrifugation, PBMCs were isolated from about 9.2 ml of fresh peripheral blood. Trizol reagent was used to extract the total RNA, and its quality was then checked on an Agilent 2100 Bioanalyzer.

The material sequenced was peripheral blood. The V and J segments used are TRBV27 and TRBJ2-5, and possibly TRBD2, on 6 matching bases. The TCR originated in an adult woman with stable Graves' hyperthyroidism. The CDR3 protein sequence reads: CASSSYTLTRGGTQYF. The nucleotides are TGTGCCAGCAGTTCATACACCTTAACCCGGGGAGGGACCCAGTACTTC.